The 25 T cell receptor beta chains listed next were all sequenced from one sample in a study of CD8 T cells in Susac syndrome. RNA amounts of about 0.45 to 1 ug underwent reverse transcription with random hexamers. TCRdb re-called the immunoSEQ multiplex PCR reads through MiXCR, storing one row per CDR3 protein. The sample carries about 210,000 distinct CDR3 sequences, roughly 96% recorded once. The material sequenced was CD4+ T cells from PBMCs. The receptors come from a human donor with multiple sclerosis.

The chain combines TRBV7-2 with TRBJ2-5, with D perhaps TRBD1 (5 bases). This CDR3 contains 15 residues. Trimming shortened V by 1 base and J by 4 bases, and 13 bases separated the two germline ends. CDR1 is SGHTA, CDR2 FQGNSA, per germline. The CDR3 nucleotides are TGTGCCAGCAGCTTAGGTCATCCAAGGGGAGAGACCCAGTACTTC. Translating gives CASSLGHPRGETQYF.

The gene calls are TRBV20-1 and TRBJ1-6, with 7 bases that match TRBD1. From germline, CDR1 is DFQATT and CDR2 SNEGSKA (reference sequence). The CDR3 runs to 14 residues. The ends lost 0 bases at V and 7 bases at J; junction bases unmatched: 3. In nucleotides, the CDR3 is TGCAGTGCTAGAGAAACACAGGGGAATTCACCCCTCCACTTT. Translated: CSARETQGNSPLHF.

This rearrangement joins TRBV7-6 to TRBJ2-1; TRBD2 matches at 11 bases. Germline V lookup: CDR1 SGHVS, CDR2 FNYEAQ. V was pared by 1 base and J by 4 bases, with 6 bases of the junction left unmatched. The CDR3 is made up of 17 amino acids. In nucleotides, the CDR3 is TGTGCCAGCAGCTTAGTACCGATAGCGGGGGGGTACAATGAGCAGTTCTTC. Amino acids: CASSLVPIAGGYNEQFF. Combining the CDR3 with reference TRBV7-6 and TRBJ2-1 gives the whole variable domain GAGVSQSPRYKVTKRGQDVALRCDPISGHVSLYWYRQALGQGPEFLTYFNYEAQQDKSGLPNDRFSAERPEGSISTLTIQRTEQRDSAMYRCASSLVPIAGGYNEQFFGPGTRLTVL.

This chain uses TRBV7-2 with TRBJ1-1, with D uncertain. The V gene lost 8 bases and the J gene lost 5 bases, with 18 bases spanning the gap. Per germline, CDR1 SGHTA and CDR2 FQGNSA. CDR3 length equals 14 residues. As DNA, the CDR3 is TGTGCCAGCCGCAGCTTTACGGGGTGGACTGAAGCTTTCTTT. Protein: CASRSFTGWTEAFF.

The CDR3 DNA is TGTGCCAGCAGCCAAATACTAGCTTCTACCGATGAGCAGTTCTTC. Residues: CASSQILASTDEQFF. The chain combines TRBV3-1 with TRBJ2-1; D possibly corresponds to TRBD2 (6 bases). Trimming removed 2 bases at V and 8 bases at J, with 16 bases between. The CDR3 totals 15 residues. Per germline, CDR1 LGHDT and CDR2 YNNKEL (reference sequence).

The chain carries TRBV11-2 and TRBJ1-1, with 8 bases aligning to TRBD1. V lost 5 bases and J lost 5; bases outside the gene matches: 16. The germline gives CDR1 SGHAT, CDR2 FQNNGV. CDR3 length: 17 residues. CDR3 sequence (DNA): TGTGCCAGCAGCGTCGGACAGGGCGGTTCCAAGGGTACTGAAGCTTTCTTT. Its translation is CASSVGQGGSKGTEAFF.

V gene TRBV30 combines with J gene TRBJ2-3, with TRBD2 identical over 11 bases. J was trimmed by 4 bases and V by 5 bases; bases with no gene match: 8. Germline values: CDR1 GTSNPN, CDR2 SVGIG (reference sequence). CDR3 length: 15 residues. CDR3 amino acids: CAWGTLAGVPDTQYF. In DNA, the CDR3 is TGTGCCTGGGGCACACTAGCGGGAGTCCCAGATACGCAGTATTTT. The entire variable domain, with the rest obtained from reference TRBV30 and TRBJ2-3, is as follows: SQTIHQWPATLVQPVGSPLSLECTVEGTSNPNLYWYRQAAGRGLQLLFYSVGIGQISSEVPQNLSASRPQDRQFILSSKKLLLSDSGFYLCAWGTLAGVPDTQYFGPGTRLTVL.

The chain employs TRBV6-1 and TRBJ2-7; D gene ambiguous. The CDR3 runs 13 residues. Germline V gives CDR1 MNHNS, CDR2 SASEGT. The V end was cut by 7 bases, the J end by 3 bases, with 13 bases between. For the CDR3, the DNA is TGTGCCAGCAAAATTGGTCCGGTCTACGAGCAGTACTTC. Its translation: CASKIGPVYEQYF.

The V gene is TRBV13, the J gene TRBJ2-1, with 9 bases aligning to TRBD1. Trimming at V came to 2 bases and at J to 8 bases, leaving 7 bases not matched to a gene. Germline lookup yields CDR1 PRHDT and CDR2 FYEKMQ (reference sequence). The CDR3 extends over 15 amino acids. The CDR3: CASSLLGQGGYEQFF. The CDR3, as DNA: TGTGCCAGCAGCTTACTGGGACAGGGAGGCTATGAGCAGTTCTTC. The variable domain in full, with the rest retrieved from reference TRBV13 and TRBJ2-1, is AAGVIQSPRHLIKEKRETATLKCYPIPRHDTVYWYQQGPGQDPQFLISFYEKMQSDKGSIPDRFSAQQFSDYHSELNMSSLELGDSALYFCASSLLGQGGYEQFFGPGTRLTVL.

This clonotype was counted a single time. This chain joins TRBV2 and TRBJ2-7, with D unclear. Trimming cost V 5 bases and J 4 bases, with 9 bases left between them. The germline gives CDR1 SNHLY, CDR2 FYNNEI. There are 12 residues in the CDR3. CDR3 in DNA: TGTGCCAGCAGTCCTTTAGTTTACGAGCAGTACTTC. As protein: CASSPLVYEQYF.

The chain combines TRBV30 with TRBJ2-2; D assignment may be TRBD1 or TRBD2 (5 bases each). The CDR3 runs 14 residues. Germline V gives CDR1 GTSNPN, CDR2 SVGIG (reference sequence). V was pared by 0 bases and J by 6 bases, with 11 bases between. In DNA form, the CDR3 reads TGTGCCTGGAGTGTACTATCGGGGCCCGGGGAGCTGTTTTTT. Translating it yields CAWSVLSGPGELFF.

The chain carries TRBV30 and TRBJ2-7; D might be TRBD1 or TRBD2, each matching 6 bases. The CDR3 spans 14 residues. Germline lookup yields CDR1 GTSNPN and CDR2 SVGIG (reference sequence). Trimming removed 8 bases at V and 2 bases at J, with 19 bases between. The chain's CDR3 is CAGPVGGDPYEQYF. DNA of the CDR3: TGTGCCGGACCAGTCGGGGGCGATCCCTACGAGCAGTACTTC. Looking up the rest from reference TRBV30 and TRBJ2-7 gives the full variable domain: SQTIHQWPATLVQPVGSPLSLECTVEGTSNPNLYWYRQAAGRGLQLLFYSVGIGQISSEVPQNLSASRPQDRQFILSSKKLLLSDSGFYLCAGPVGGDPYEQYFGPGTRLTVT.

V usage is TRBV27 and J usage is TRBJ2-3; 14 bases are shared with TRBD2. The J segment lost 6 bases and the V segment lost 10 bases, leaving 3 bases of the junction unmatched. Germline CDR1 is MNHEY and CDR2 is SMNVEV (reference sequence). This CDR3 is 13 amino acids long. The CDR3: CATGLAGGDTQYF. The CDR3 DNA reads TGTGCCACCGGACTAGCGGGGGGTGATACGCAGTATTTT.

DNA of the CDR3: TGTGCCAGCACCCCCGGCATAAGTGGCTACACCTTC. Its translation is CASTPGISGYTF. V is TRBV12-3 or TRBV12-4 and J is TRBJ1-2; D gene ambiguous. With 7 bases removed from V and 7 bases from J, the gap between germline ends came to 13 bases. CDR3 length: 12 amino acids.

V gene TRBV20-1 combines with J gene TRBJ2-7, with 7 bases aligning to TRBD2. The V gene's germline CDR1 is DFQATT and CDR2 SNEGSKA (reference sequence). The CDR3 contains 16 residues. V trimming: 6 bases; J trimming: 0 bases; junction bases outside the gene matches: 14. The CDR3 nucleotides are TGCAGTGCCGAAAAAATTAGCGGGCGAAGCTCCTACGAGCAGTACTTC. This codes for CSAEKISGRSSYEQYF.

The rearrangement uses TRBV12-3 or TRBV12-4 and TRBJ2-5; D is undetermined. With 2 bases removed from V and 2 bases from J, the gap between germline ends came to 6 bases. This CDR3 region has 13 residues. CDR3 amino acids: CASSLRAQETQYF. The CDR3 DNA reads as TGTGCCAGCAGTTTACGGGCACAAGAGACCCAGTACTTC.

V usage is TRBV30 and J usage is TRBJ1-1; unclear D gene. The CDR3 length is 13 residues. The germline V gene has CDR1 GTSNPN and CDR2 SVGIG (reference sequence). V was clipped by 4 bases and J by 4 bases, with 13 bases between them. The chain's CDR3 is CAWTVWYGTEAFF. In DNA form, the CDR3 reads TGTGCCTGGACGGTCTGGTATGGCACTGAAGCTTTCTTT.

V and J are TRBV28 and TRBJ1-2, with 8 bases matching TRBD1. The CDR3 is 13 residues long. Germline CDR1 reads MDHEN; CDR2 reads SYDVKM. The V and J ends lost 2 bases and 7 bases, in that order; junction bases with no gene match: 3. The CDR3 coding sequence is TGTGCCAGCAGTTTACAGGGGGCTTCTGGCTACACCTTC. Amino acids: CASSLQGASGYTF.

This rearrangement joins TRBV12-3 or TRBV12-4 to TRBJ1-5; TRBD1 aligns across 11 bases. This CDR3 has 18 amino acids. V trimming: 5 bases; J trimming: 0 bases; junction bases outside the gene matches: 9. The CDR3 nucleotides are TGTGCCAGCAGTACCTGGACAGGGGGCGCGTATAGCAATCAGCCCCAGCATTTT. Its protein is CASSTWTGGAYSNQPQHF.

The chain has TRBV7-9 and TRBJ1-5; 7 nucleotides match TRBD1. With V trimmed by 4 bases and J by 11 bases, 14 bases remained unmatched. The CDR3 loop spans 15 amino acids. Germline-derived CDR1 and CDR2 are SEHNR and FQNEAQ (reference sequence). This CDR3 is CASSSGTAVDLTQHF. In DNA form, the CDR3 reads TGTGCCAGCAGCTCCGGGACAGCCGTCGATTTGACCCAGCATTTT.

The rearrangement links TRBV29-1 to TRBJ2-5; 8 bases are shared with TRBD1. The junction had 16 bases not matched to a gene; V was cut back by 4 bases and J by 3 bases. The CDR3 has 17 residues. Germline CDR1 and CDR2: SQVTM and ANQGSEA. The CDR3 DNA is TGCAGCGTTGTACCCGTATGGCCGGACAGGGTGGAAGAGACCCAGTACTTC. Residues: CSVVPVWPDRVEETQYF.

The chain is built from TRBV9 and TRBJ1-2; TRBD1 agrees at 9 bases. V shed 2 bases and J 8 bases; nucleotides not matched to a gene: 7. Germline CDR1 SGDLS, CDR2 YYNGEE. This CDR3 has 14 amino acids. The CDR3 bases are TGTGCCAGCAGCGTCCGCGTGGACAGGGGCGGCTACACCTTC. Protein product: CASSVRVDRGGYTF.

This chain joins TRBV27 and TRBJ2-1; 12 bases line up with TRBD1. V lost 5 bases, J lost 3 bases, and 8 bases stayed unmatched. Germline values: CDR1 MNHEY, CDR2 SMNVEV (reference sequence). The CDR3 has 17 amino acids. The chain's CDR3 is CASSVRDRGRIYNEQFF. CDR3 in DNA: TGTGCCAGCAGTGTCCGGGACAGGGGGCGTATCTACAATGAGCAGTTCTTC.

The CDR3 loop is CASNYQGRGRFAEAFF. CDR3 in DNA: TGTGCCAGCAACTACCAAGGGAGGGGGCGATTTGCTGAAGCTTTCTTT. The V call is TRBV3-1, the J call TRBJ1-1; the match to TRBD1 covers 7 bases. Germline V gives CDR1 LGHDT, CDR2 YNNKEL (reference sequence). This CDR3 region has 16 residues. Losses at the gene ends were 7 bases for V and 6 bases for J; bases not matched to a gene: 17.

V usage is TRBV30 and J usage is TRBJ1-2; 7 bases are a match to TRBD1. From germline, CDR1 is GTSNPN and CDR2 SVGIG (reference sequence). The CDR3 length is 16 residues. The V segment lost 0 bases and the J segment 0 bases; nucleotides outside the gene matches: 7. The CDR3 region has the DNA TGTGCCTGGAGTGTAGACAGGGAGGTCGCTAACTATGGCTACACCTTC. It specifies CAWSVDREVANYGYTF. Supplemented by reference TRBV30 and TRBJ1-2, the full variable domain reads SQTIHQWPATLVQPVGSPLSLECTVEGTSNPNLYWYRQAAGRGLQLLFYSVGIGQISSEVPQNLSASRPQDRQFILSSKKLLLSDSGFYLCAWSVDREVANYGYTFGSGTRLTVV.